Presented here are 27 T cell receptor beta chains from one specimen sequenced in a study of T cells in localized non-small cell lung cancer (dated by TCRdb to 2018 to 2020). Library method: the immunoSEQ multiplex PCR assay. Entries here come from immuneACCESS through TCRdb and include only in-frame sequences with V and J called. Some clones fail to appear in such tables; in the studies checked, an unresolved V gene covers under half of the shortfall, and the cause of the remainder is unknown. The sample data list about 11,000 clones, and roughly 84% of these were observed just once. 20% to 25% of the sample is taken by the ten largest. This specimen was peripheral blood, taken before any cancer treatment. The receptors here all came from a male donor aged 60 or over with stage I lung adenocarcinoma.

CDR3 in DNA: TGTGCCAGCAACCAGGACAGGGGGAACACTGAAGCTTTCTTT. Protein sequence: CASNQDRGNTEAFF. V usage is TRBV7-8 and J usage is TRBJ1-1, with 9 bases matching TRBD1. Looked up from germline, CDR1 is SGHVS and CDR2 is FQNEAQ. CDR3 length: 14 amino acids. The junction had 4 bases not matched to a gene; V was cut back by 7 bases and J by 1 base.

V usage is TRBV18 and J usage is TRBJ1-4, with D possibly TRBD1 on 6 matching bases. Germline V gene lookup returns CDR1 KGHSH and CDR2 LQKENI. The length of the CDR3 is 18 residues. V was shortened by 2 bases and J by 0 bases, with 16 bases between the two germline ends. CDR3 in amino acids: CASSPSTGRMATNEKLFF. The CDR3 DNA reads as TGTGCCAGCTCACCATCGACAGGACGGATGGCAACTAATGAAAAACTGTTTTTT.

This clone was detected a few times. The rearrangement uses TRBV7-9 and TRBJ2-5; TRBD1 is a possible D gene (6 bases). The CDR3 length is 14 residues. Trimming took off 5 bases at V and 2 bases at J, with 12 bases between the two ends. In germline, CDR1 is SEHNR, CDR2 FQNEAQ (reference sequence). This chain's CDR3 is CASSTQGLQETQYF. Here the CDR3 DNA reads TGTGCCAGCAGCACACAGGGCCTGCAAGAGACCCAGTACTTC.

This chain connects TRBV5-1 to TRBJ2-3; D is uncertain. The CDR3 spans 12 residues. Germline CDR1 SGHRS, CDR2 YFSETQ. The V gene lost 4 bases and the J gene lost 6 bases, with 9 bases spanning the gap. The CDR3 spells CASSLIGDTQYF. CDR3 nucleotides: TGCGCCAGCAGCCTCATCGGGGATACGCAGTATTTT.

This chain uses TRBV6-1 with TRBJ1-5; TRBD1 matches at 7 bases. V trimming: 4 bases; J trimming: 4 bases; junction bases outside the gene matches: 10. CDR3 length equals 16 residues. Germline-derived CDR1 and CDR2 are MNHNS and SASEGT. The CDR3 region has the DNA TGTGCCAGCAGTGGAAAGGGGGACAGATCAAATCAGCCCCAGCATTTT. It is translated as CASSGKGDRSNQPQHF.

The chain carries TRBV7-9 and TRBJ1-3, with TRBD1 identical over 7 bases. The germline V gene has CDR1 SEHNR and CDR2 FQNEAQ (reference sequence). The length of the CDR3 is 16 residues. Germline trimming cut 5 bases from V and 4 bases from J; bases unmatched to any gene: 11. The CDR3 region has the DNA TGTGCCAGCAGCCCGTCCCAACAGGGGACAGGAAACACCATATATTTT. This translates into CASSPSQQGTGNTIYF.

The chain recombines TRBV4-3 with TRBJ1-5; 9 bases are shared with TRBD1. V shed 4 bases and J 4 bases; nucleotides not matched to a gene: 2. CDR3 size: 14 residues. Germline loops: CDR1 LGHNA, CDR2 YSLEER. CDR3 protein: CASSPGTGNQPQHF. The CDR3 DNA follows: TGCGCCAGCAGCCCCGGGACAGGGAATCAGCCCCAGCATTTT.

This clone was seen only a few times. This chain joins TRBV7-2 and TRBJ1-5; TRBD1 matches at 8 bases. CDR3 length: 13 residues. Per germline, CDR1 SGHTA and CDR2 FQGNSA. V dropped 7 bases and J dropped 6; count of bases not matched to a gene: 5. The CDR3 sequence: CASTDRGGQPQHF. As DNA, the CDR3 is TGTGCCAGCACAGACAGGGGAGGTCAGCCCCAGCATTTT.

The genes are TRBV5-5 and TRBJ2-7; 8 bases fit TRBD2. In germline, CDR1 is SGHKS, CDR2 YYEKEE (reference sequence). The V segment lost 2 bases and the J segment 2 bases; nucleotides outside the gene matches: 9. There are 16 residues in the CDR3. The CDR3 reads CASSLREGSSTYEQYF. CDR3 DNA: TGTGCCAGCAGCTTACGGGAGGGGTCCTCCACCTACGAGCAGTACTTC.

V is TRBV27 and J is TRBJ2-2, with D perhaps TRBD1 or TRBD2 (5 bases each). V was shortened by 2 bases and J by 6 bases, with 13 bases between the two germline ends. Germline CDR1 is MNHEY and CDR2 is SMNVEV (reference sequence). CDR3 size: 15 residues. The CDR3 reads CASSLGGFSSGELFF. DNA of the CDR3: TGTGCCAGCAGTTTAGGGGGATTCTCCTCCGGGGAGCTGTTTTTT.

This clone has just one count. This chain uses TRBV2 with TRBJ2-3; D might be TRBD1 (7 bases). The germline CDR1 and CDR2 sequences are SNHLY and FYNNEI. V was trimmed by 5 bases and J by 6 bases, leaving 30 bases between them. The CDR3 is 19 residues long. CDR3 region: CASSFRIDPAGGKTDTQYF. The CDR3 region has the DNA TGTGCCAGCAGTTTTCGAATTGACCCGGCAGGGGGGAAAACGGATACGCAGTATTTT.

The DNA of the CDR3 is TGTGCCAGCAGCCTGGGACAGGGCACAGATACGCAGTATTTT. Translating gives CASSLGQGTDTQYF. The rearrangement joins TRBV7-9 to TRBJ2-3, with 8 bases aligning to TRBD1. Germline CDR1 SEHNR, CDR2 FQNEAQ (reference sequence). The CDR3 runs 14 residues. The V gene end was trimmed by 5 bases and the J gene end by 1 base; junction bases not matched to a gene: 2. The complete variable domain, with remaining parts taken from reference TRBV7-9 and TRBJ2-3, reads DTGVSQNPRHKITKRGQNVTFRCDPISEHNRLYWYRQTLGQGPEFLTYFQNEAQLEKSRLLSDRFSAERPKGSFSTLEIQRTEQGDSAMYLCASSLGQGTDTQYFGPGTRLTVL.

In this sample, this clone turned up a few times. Here the CDR3 DNA reads TGTGCCAGCAGCTTAACACTAGCGGGGGGTCCCAGGACCTACAATGAGCAGTTCTTC. It specifies CASSLTLAGGPRTYNEQFF. V gene TRBV7-3 combines with J gene TRBJ2-1; 12 bases agree with TRBD2. The CDR3 length is 19 residues. Unmatched junction bases numbered 8, after V lost 0 bases and J lost 2 bases. The germline CDR1 and CDR2 sequences are SGHTA and FQGTGA.

In this sample, this clone turned up once. The chain uses TRBV9 and TRBJ1-2; D gene unclear. The CDR3 has 14 residues. Germline values: CDR1 SGDLS, CDR2 YYNGEE. Trimming pared 0 bases from V and 0 bases from J, leaving 6 bases between. The DNA for the CDR3 is TGTGCCAGCAGCGTAGAACCCGCTAACTATGGCTACACCTTC. Encoded protein: CASSVEPANYGYTF.

This rearrangement joins TRBV7-9 to TRBJ1-5; D perhaps matches TRBD1 (5 bases). Deletions cut 5 bases from V and 0 bases from J, with 14 bases between. CDR1 and CDR2 from the germline V gene are SEHNR and FQNEAQ (reference sequence). CDR3 length: 16 residues. CDR3 coding DNA: TGTGCCAGCAGCCCGGACACCTTGTATAGCAATCAGCCCCAGCATTTT. Translation gives CASSPDTLYSNQPQHF.

This clone has a handful of counts. The chain joins TRBV27 to TRBJ1-6, with D hard to call. Germline lookup yields CDR1 MNHEY and CDR2 SMNVEV (reference sequence). CDR3 size: 15 residues. V lost 10 bases, J lost 7 bases, and 20 bases lay in between. The CDR3 DNA reads as TGTGCCACCTCGCCTTCCGGGAGAAGGAATTCACCCCTCCACTTT. Translation gives CATSPSGRRNSPLHF.

This chain connects TRBV2 to TRBJ1-1, with 11 nucleotides matching TRBD1. After removal of 5 bases from V and 0 bases from J, the junction contained 11 bases not matched to a gene. Germline CDR1 SNHLY, CDR2 FYNNEI. CDR3 length: 18 amino acids. The CDR3 loop is CASSKRVGTGGMNTEAFF. CDR3 DNA sequence: TGTGCCAGCAGTAAGCGGGTGGGGACAGGGGGAATGAACACTGAAGCTTTCTTT.

The V call is TRBV27, the J call TRBJ2-3, with TRBD1 identical over 7 bases. The CDR3 consists of 13 residues. Germline V gives CDR1 MNHEY, CDR2 SMNVEV (reference sequence). Trimming cost V 6 bases and J 7 bases; bases outside gene matches: 7. CDR3 nucleotides: TGTGCCAGCAGCCCGACAGGGCGGAATACGCAGTATTTT. Its protein product is CASSPTGRNTQYF.

The chain employs TRBV7-2 and TRBJ1-5; TRBD1 might be the D (5 bases). The V gene's germline CDR1 is SGHTA and CDR2 FQGNSA. The CDR3 totals 15 residues. V lost 5 bases and J 1 base, leaving 12 bases between the germline ends. CDR3 amino acids: CASSLWRGSNQPQHF. CDR3 DNA sequence: TGTGCCAGCAGCCTATGGCGGGGGAGCAATCAGCCCCAGCATTTT.

This clone has only one observation. The chain recombines TRBV5-1 with TRBJ2-3, with a tentative D call TRBD2 (5 bases). The germline gives CDR1 SGHRS, CDR2 YFSETQ. V shed 4 bases and J shed 2 bases, with 14 bases lying between them. The CDR3 has 15 amino acids. CDR3 nucleotides: TGCGCCAGCAGCGAAGGGCGGGCCCCCACAGATACGCAGTATTTT. Protein: CASSEGRAPTDTQYF.

The rearrangement links TRBV7-6 to TRBJ2-3, with 11 bases that match TRBD2. With 1 base clipped from V and 7 bases from J, the junction kept 7 bases outside the gene matches. Germline V gene data show CDR1 as SGHVS and CDR2 as FNYEAQ. The CDR3 runs to 16 residues. The CDR3 here is CASSLGVAGGQNTQYF. The CDR3 coding sequence is TGTGCCAGCAGCTTAGGGGTAGCGGGGGGGCAAAATACGCAGTATTTT.

The chain combines TRBV28 with TRBJ1-2; D unresolved. CDR1 MDHEN and CDR2 SYDVKM come from the germline V gene. There are 14 residues in the CDR3. The germline V and J ends were trimmed by 4 bases and 5 bases, with 14 bases remaining between them. The CDR3: CASSSPGRGYGYTF. Written as DNA, the CDR3 is TGTGCCAGCAGTTCCCCGGGCCGCGGTTATGGCTACACCTTC.

This chain joins TRBV19 and TRBJ1-5; the D is unclear. The CDR3 spans 14 residues. Germline V CDR1 and CDR2: LNHDA, SQIVND (reference sequence). V shed 4 bases and J shed 5 bases, with 12 bases lying between them. The CDR3 loop is CASSSTGRDQPQHF. The CDR3, as DNA: TGTGCCAGTAGTAGCACCGGTAGAGATCAGCCCCAGCATTTT.

The V gene is TRBV11-3, the J gene TRBJ1-2; TRBD1 matches 7 bases. The CDR3 is made up of 14 amino acids. Germline V gives CDR1 SGHNT, CDR2 YENEEA. J gave up 6 bases and V 0 bases, and 4 bases lay outside the gene matches. In nucleotides, the CDR3 is TGTGCCAGCAGCTTAGATCCGACAGGGAATGGCTACACCTTC. Translated: CASSLDPTGNGYTF.

This chain connects TRBV7-9 to TRBJ1-3; TRBD1 is a possible D gene (5 bases). CDR1 is SEHNR, CDR2 FQNEAQ, per germline (reference sequence). CDR3 length: 13 amino acids. V shed 7 bases and J shed 13 bases, with 20 bases lying between them. The CDR3 spells CASTKLLSGRIYF. The DNA for the CDR3 is TGTGCCAGCACCAAGCTGCTCTCAGGGCGAATATATTTT.

CDR3 amino acids: CSSGGLAGGTEAFF. The CDR3, as DNA: TGCAGCTCAGGGGGCTTGGCTGGGGGCACTGAAGCTTTCTTT. This sequence joins TRBV29-1 and TRBJ1-1, with 8 bases aligning to TRBD1. The length of the CDR3 is 14 residues. CDR1 is SQVTM, CDR2 ANQGSEA, per germline. V was clipped by 8 bases and J by 4 bases; unmatched bases: 12.

The rearrangement joins TRBV6-1 to TRBJ1-2; 9 nucleotides match TRBD1. The CDR3 covers 14 residues. CDR1 is MNHNS, CDR2 SASEGT, per germline. V dropped 7 bases and J dropped 8; count of bases not matched to a gene: 11. The CDR3 DNA reads as TGTGCCAGCACCTCACAGGGGGCCGTGCTAGGCTACACCTTC. Amino acid sequence: CASTSQGAVLGYTF.